The T cell receptor (beta chain) described here comes from a study of OX40 agonist ivuxolimab in advanced cancers. Study at large: The dose of intravenous ivuxolimab that patients received every 2 weeks ranged from 0.01 to 10 mg/kg. Under the entry rules, prior anti-PD-1, anti-PD-L1 or anti-CTLA-4 therapy was allowed, and roughly 43% had some. Three patients got partial responses; one had hepatocellular carcinoma and two had cutaneous melanoma.

TCRdb keeps only in-frame clones here, not all; method: immunoSEQ multiplex PCR. The sample consists of around 64,000 clones, 87% of them appearing once. Per the germline V gene, CDR1 is LGHNA and CDR2 is YNFKEQ. The ends were cut back, 1 base at V and 0 bases at J, with 8 bases in the middle. The CDR3 spans 15 residues. Baseline was the first blood sampling point, followed by cycle 4 day 1 and cycle 7 day 1. This TCR derives from an adult with an advanced solid tumor such as melanoma, head and neck, liver or kidney cancer. The gene calls are TRBV4-2 and TRBJ2-3; no firm D call. This specimen was CD4+ or CD8+ T cells sorted from blood, taken in a trial of the OX40 agonist ivuxolimab. The CDR3 DNA follows: TGTGCCAGCAGCCAAGCGCCACGCAGCACAGATACGCAGTATTTT. This translates into CASSQAPRSTDTQYF.